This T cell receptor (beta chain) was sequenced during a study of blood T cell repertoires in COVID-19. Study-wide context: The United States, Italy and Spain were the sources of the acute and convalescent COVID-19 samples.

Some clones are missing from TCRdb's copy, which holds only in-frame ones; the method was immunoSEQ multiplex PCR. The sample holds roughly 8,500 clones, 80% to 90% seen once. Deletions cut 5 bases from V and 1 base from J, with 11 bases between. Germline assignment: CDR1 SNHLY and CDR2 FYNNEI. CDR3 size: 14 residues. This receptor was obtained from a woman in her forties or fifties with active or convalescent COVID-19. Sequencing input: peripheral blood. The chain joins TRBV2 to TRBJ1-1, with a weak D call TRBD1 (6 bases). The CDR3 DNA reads TGTGCCAGCAGTAGGGACAAAGGGAACACTGAAGCTTTCTTT. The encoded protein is CASSRDKGNTEAFF.